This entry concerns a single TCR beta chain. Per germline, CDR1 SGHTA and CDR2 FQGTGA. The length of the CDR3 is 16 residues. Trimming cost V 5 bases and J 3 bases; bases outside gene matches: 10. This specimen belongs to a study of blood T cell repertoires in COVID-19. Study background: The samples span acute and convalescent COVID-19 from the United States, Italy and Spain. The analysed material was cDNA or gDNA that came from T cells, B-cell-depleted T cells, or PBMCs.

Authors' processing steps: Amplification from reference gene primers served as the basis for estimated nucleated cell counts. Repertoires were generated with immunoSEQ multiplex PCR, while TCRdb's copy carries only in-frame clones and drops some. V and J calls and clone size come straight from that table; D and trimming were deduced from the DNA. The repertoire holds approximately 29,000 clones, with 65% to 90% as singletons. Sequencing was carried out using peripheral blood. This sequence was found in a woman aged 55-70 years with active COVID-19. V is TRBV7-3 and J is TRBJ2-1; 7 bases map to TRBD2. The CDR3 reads CASSPDLAVVYNEQFF. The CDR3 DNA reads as TGTGCCAGCAGCCCCGACCTAGCGGTAGTCTACAATGAGCAGTTCTTC.